This is a list of T cell receptor beta chains from one sample in a study of cytomegalovirus exposure and HLA in healthy donors. The data were produced by immunoSEQ multiplex PCR, yet TCRdb's version contains in-frame clones alone and is incomplete. The sample includes roughly 82,000 clones, roughly 72% of them seen just once. The sample comprised PBMCs. The origin of the receptors is a woman aged 35 to 49 in good health and CMV-seropositive. Both conserved end residues are part of each CDR3. Fields, in order: D gene, J gene, V gene, clone size, CDR3 DNA, CDR3 protein. The D gene is left open where the match is weak. Size values are once, few and many counts, or a class for expanded clones, and some rows have none.

>TRBD1|TRBJ1-6|TRBV30|NA
TGTGCCTGGAGTGTACTAGGGGGCATGTCACCCCTCCACTTT
CAWSVLGGMSPLHF
>NA|TRBJ2-1|TRBV15|few
TGTGCCACCAGCAGAGATTTGAGCCGGGAGTTCTTC
CATSRDLSREFF
>NA|TRBJ2-3|TRBV7-2|NA
TGTGCCAGCAGCTTAGCGCGGGTAGATACGCAGTATTTT
CASSLARVDTQYF
>TRBD2|TRBJ2-7|TRBV4-3|NA
TGCGCCAGCAGCCAGGGACTAGCGGGGGGTTCCTACGAGCAGTACTTC
CASSQGLAGGSYEQYF
>TRBD1|TRBJ1-1|TRBV5-1|NA
TGCGCCAGCAGCGGAGGACAGGTAGAGGCTTTCTTT
CASSGGQVEAFF
>NA|TRBJ1-1|TRBV5-1|few
TGCGCCAGCAGCCCACTCATGAACACTGAAGCTTTCTTT
CASSPLMNTEAFF
>TRBD1|TRBJ2-7|TRBV30|NA
TGTGCCTGGAGTTCCTCCGGGACAGGGAGTTACGAGCAGTACTTC
CAWSSSGTGSYEQYF
>TRBD2|TRBJ2-5|TRBV5-1|few
TGCGCCAGCAGCTTGGGAGTTACTAGCGGGGGTGAGACCCAGTACTTC
CASSLGVTSGGETQYF
>TRBD2|TRBJ2-7|TRBV11-3|few
TGTGCCAGCAGCTTGAACAGCGGGGGGCGGTACGAGCAGTACTTC
CASSLNSGGRYEQYF
>TRBD1|TRBJ2-1|TRBV28|NA
TGTGCCAGCAGTCACAGGGGGGCCTACAATGAGCAGTTCTTC
CASSHRGAYNEQFF
>NA|TRBJ1-1|TRBV11-2|NA
TGTGCCAGCAGCTTAGGGGGAGAATTAACTGAAGCTTTCTTT
CASSLGGELTEAFF
>TRBD1|TRBJ1-3|TRBV4-1|NA
TGCGCCAGCAGCCAAGATCTGAGGGACAGCTCGGTTGGAAACACCATATATTTT
CASSQDLRDSSVGNTIYF
>NA|TRBJ2-1|TRBV6-1|NA
TGTGCCAGCAGTGCCCTGGGACTCCAAGGGTACAATGAGCAGTTCTTC
CASSALGLQGYNEQFF
>TRBD1|TRBJ1-2|TRBV5-4|NA
TGTGCCAGCAGCCCGGAAGGGACAGGGGGGTATGGCTACACCTTC
CASSPEGTGGYGYTF
>NA|TRBJ1-1|TRBV28|NA
TGTGCCAGCAGCCAGCTCGCGGGGTGGAGCCTGATCACTGAAGCTTTCTTT
CASSQLAGWSLITEAFF
>TRBD1|TRBJ1-2|TRBV29-1|NA
TGCAGCGTTGACGGGACAGGGCCGGACTATGGCTACACCTTC
CSVDGTGPDYGYTF
>TRBD1|TRBJ1-4|TRBV27|NA
TGTGCCAGCAGCCGGGACAGGAACAATGAAAAACTGTTTTTT
CASSRDRNNEKLFF
>TRBD2|TRBJ2-3|TRBV30|once
TGTGCCAGAAGCGGGGATGGGGGGACAGATACGCAGTATTTT
CARSGDGGTDTQYF
>NA|TRBJ1-4|TRBV30|NA
TGTGCCTGGAGTGTACTGAGGGGAGGAGAAAAACTGTTTTTT
CAWSVLRGGEKLFF
>NA|TRBJ1-1|TRBV30|NA
TGTGCCTGGAGATACATGATGAACACTGAAGCTTTCTTT
CAWRYMMNTEAFF
>TRBD1|TRBJ2-1|TRBV12-5|NA
TGTGCTAGTGGTCCAGGACAGGCTTACAATGAGCAGTTCTTC
CASGPGQAYNEQFF
>TRBD1|TRBJ2-3|TRBV18|NA
TGTGCCAGCTCGCTACAGGGGTCCCTCACAGATACGCAGTATTTT
CASSLQGSLTDTQYF
>TRBD1|TRBJ1-2|TRBV28|NA
TGTGCCAGCAGTTTGGGGGCCTACAGGGGAACATTC
CASSLGAYRGTF
>NA|TRBJ1-6|TRBV6-5|NA
TGTGCCAGCAGTCCCAGGGGTATAGGTTCACCCCTCCACTTT
CASSPRGIGSPLHF
>TRBD1|TRBJ1-6|TRBV6-5|NA
TGTGCCAGCAGCCAACAGGGGGCTTTGACACCCCTCCACTTT
CASSQQGALTPLHF
>NA|TRBJ1-1|TRBV19|NA
TGTGCCAGTAGCCCGTTTGGAGGTCCGAACACTGAAGCTTTCTTT
CASSPFGGPNTEAFF
>TRBD1|TRBJ2-3|TRBV2|NA
TGTGCCAGCCAAAGGGACAGGGGCACAGATACGCAGTATTTT
CASQRDRGTDTQYF
>NA|TRBJ2-7|TRBV18|NA
TGTGCCAGCTCACCGGAGCCGGGTGGCCACGAGCAGTACTTC
CASSPEPGGHEQYF
>TRBD2|TRBJ2-1|TRBV28|NA
TGTGCCAGCAGCGGGACTAGCGGGAGATCCTACAATGAGCAGTTCTTC
CASSGTSGRSYNEQFF
>NA|TRBJ2-1|TRBV6-1|NA
TGTGCCAGCAGTATCAGGGGTACGTTCGTTGAGCAGTTCTTC
CASSIRGTFVEQFF
>NA|TRBJ1-5|TRBV18|few
TGTGCCAGCTCAGCCTCAGGGTGGGTTGGGAATCAGCCCCAGCATTTT
CASSASGWVGNQPQHF
>NA|TRBJ2-7|TRBV2|NA
TGTGCCAGCCACTCGTTCCAGGGCGAGCAGTACTTC
CASHSFQGEQYF
>NA|TRBJ1-5|TRBV6-6|NA
TGTGCCAGCAGTTACCGGGGGGAAAATCAGCCCCAGCATTTT
CASSYRGENQPQHF
>NA|TRBJ2-1|TRBV27|few
TGTGCCAGCAGCCCGGGACACGGAAAGGTGCGGTCCTACAATGAGCAGTTCTTC
CASSPGHGKVRSYNEQFF
>NA|TRBJ1-1|TRBV5-4|NA
TGTGCCAGCAGCTCCGATCCCGGGGTTGGATTTGGCACTGAAGCTTTCTTT
CASSSDPGVGFGTEAFF
>NA|TRBJ1-2|TRBV12-5|NA
TGTGCTAGTGGTACTGACATCGGCTATGGCTACACCTTC
CASGTDIGYGYTF
>NA|TRBJ2-7|TRBV6-5|few
TGTGCCAGCGGCTGGCGGGCTTCTTACGAGCAGTACTTC
CASGWRASYEQYF
>NA|TRBJ2-6|TRBV5-4|NA
TGTGCCAGCAGCTTTGGTGGGAGTTTTGGGGCCAACGTCCTGACTTTC
CASSFGGSFGANVLTF
>NA|TRBJ1-5|TRBV14|NA
TGTGCCAGCAGCCAAGGGGGGGGGAATCAGCCCCAGCATTTT
CASSQGGGNQPQHF
>TRBD1|TRBJ2-7|TRBV28|once
TGTGCCACCCGACCGGGACAGAACTACGAGCAGTACTTC
CATRPGQNYEQYF
>NA|TRBJ2-3|TRBV29-1|NA
TGCAGCGTTGAGGAGGTAGCCCTCACAGATACGCAGTATTTT
CSVEEVALTDTQYF
>TRBD1|TRBJ1-2|TRBV5-8|NA
TGTGCCAGCAGCTTCGGACAGGGGTATGGCTACACCTTC
CASSFGQGYGYTF
>TRBD2|TRBJ2-3|TRBV4-3|once
TGCGCCAGCAGCCAAGAACGAGCCGGGACTAGCATTACAGATACGCAGTATTTT
CASSQERAGTSITDTQYF
>TRBD1|TRBJ1-2|TRBV28|NA
TGTGCCAGCAGTTTTCAGGGGACAGGAGGCCTTGGCTACACCTTC
CASSFQGTGGLGYTF
>TRBD1|TRBJ2-1|TRBV2|NA
TGTGCCAGCTTTACTCGACAGGGGCAAACTGAGCAGTTCTTC
CASFTRQGQTEQFF